This T cell receptor (beta chain) emerged from a study of metastatic and nonmetastatic thyroid tumors. Study at large: It was across blood and tumor or nodule tissue from malignant and benign thyroid patients that repertoires were compared. The study's findings and limits: Compared with benign nodules, malignant thyroid tumors were reported to have significantly higher TCR beta diversity in both blood and tumor.

The CDR3 is made up of 14 amino acids. Per germline, CDR1 DFQATT and CDR2 SNEGSKA (reference sequence). V was trimmed by 3 bases and J by 8 bases, leaving 16 bases between them. Every patient was untreated before thyroid surgery. This clone was seen repeatedly, ten times or more. What it recognizes is unknown. In the original workflow: What underpinned the distant-metastasis classifier for papillary thyroid cancer was the set of CDR3 differences across clinicopathological groups. MiXCR re-clonotyped the PCR reads for TCRdb. None of the V and J calls come from the authors' own analysis; TCRdb made them. The data contain about 24,000 clones, 20% to 30% of them singletons.

The sequenced sample was tumor tissue. The source is a male donor with papillary thyroid cancer or a benign thyroid nodule (not recorded which). Some clones in this sample may be carry-over from other donors' samples. The chain uses TRBV20-1 and TRBJ1-4; the D gene is possibly TRBD1 (6 bases). In DNA form, the CDR3 reads TGCAGTGCTAGGGGACAAGGCGGGGTAGAAAAACTGTTTTTT. Translation gives CSARGQGGVEKLFF.